This TCR beta chain was identified during a study of blood T cell repertoires in COVID-19. In the study overall: The origin of the acute and convalescent COVID-19 samples was the United States, Italy and Spain.

The assay was immunoSEQ multiplex PCR, and TCRdb's table has in-frame clones only and misses some. This sample yields 25,000 to 35,000 clones, of which roughly 89% are seen a single time; roughly 28% belongs to the top ten. This clone was seen once. Between the trimmed V and J ends, which lost 8 bases and 0 bases, there was a span of 8 bases. In germline, CDR1 is GTSNPN, CDR2 SVGIG (reference sequence). The CDR3 has 12 amino acids. V and J are TRBV30 and TRBJ1-3, with unresolved D. The sequenced sample consisted of peripheral blood. This receptor was identified in a man older than 75 with acute or convalescent COVID-19. CDR3 in amino acids: CARLSSGNTIYF. The DNA of the CDR3 is TGTGCCAGACTAAGCTCTGGAAACACCATATATTTT.